This T cell receptor beta chain was documented in a study of OX40 agonist ivuxolimab in advanced cancers. About this clone: The antigen is not known.

General study points: The antigens recognized by the expanded peripheral T cells, that is their antigen specificity, were not determined. Normalized T-cell clonal expansion was also low in some nonresponders.

The table came from immunoSEQ multiplex PCR; TCRdb's copy has only in-frame clones and leaves some out. The data hold 80,000 to 100,000 clones, with roughly 84% observed a single time. The CDR3 length is 14 residues. V was pared by 5 bases and J by 2 bases, with 3 bases of the junction left unmatched. Germline CDR1 and CDR2: SGHAT and FQNNGV. The source is an adult with an advanced solid tumor such as melanoma, head and neck, liver or kidney cancer. The V gene is TRBV11-2, the J gene TRBJ1-5, with TRBD1 matching over 7 bases. This material consisted of CD4+ or CD8+ T cells sorted from blood, taken in a trial of the OX40 agonist ivuxolimab. The DNA for the CDR3 is TGTGCCAGCAGCCGACAGGGAGGCAATCAGCCCCAGCATTTT. Its translation is CASSRQGGNQPQHF.